This TCR beta chain came from a study of CD8 T cells in ankylosing spondylitis. Study conclusions and caveats: Roughly eight highly homologous variants made up a TCR beta motif that seemed to typify ankylosing spondylitis blood.

TCRdb reprocessed the 5' RACE reads with MiXCR, giving one entry per CDR3 protein. The sample has 200,000 to 250,000 distinct CDR3 sequences, 18% seen once. This CDR3 has 16 residues. After removal of 0 bases from V and 0 bases from J, the junction contained 4 bases not matched to a gene. Germline CDR1 is DFQATT and CDR2 is SNEGSKA (reference sequence). Turning to this clonotype: Its antigen remains unknown.

The chain has TRBV20-1 and TRBJ2-3, with 9 nucleotides matching TRBD1. Sample: blood, either unsorted or a sorted T cell fraction (not recorded which). This sequence originates from a male donor with ankylosing spondylitis. The CDR3 loop is CSARELGTGSTDTQYF. CDR3 DNA: TGCAGTGCTAGAGAACTGGGGACAGGGAGCACAGATACGCAGTATTTT.